One and the same sample provided the 2 T cell receptor beta chains below, sequenced in a study of blood T cell repertoires in COVID-19. TCRdb's copy holds only in-frame clones and misses some; the assay was immunoSEQ multiplex PCR. This sample carries approximately 97,000 clones, about 85% of them seen once, and the ten largest clones take approximately 2%. The source material was peripheral blood. The source is a man in his fifties or sixties with active COVID-19.

The J gene is TRBJ2-7, the V gene TRBV7-2, with a possible D match to TRBD1 (5 bases). Between the trimmed V and J ends, which lost 7 bases and 2 bases, there was a span of 21 bases. Germline loops: CDR1 SGHTA, CDR2 FQGNSA. This CDR3 spans 16 amino acids. DNA for the CDR3: TGTGCCAGCACACACCTTGAAGTGGGGCCCCCCTACGAGCAGTACTTC. Translating gives CASTHLEVGPPYEQYF.

The chain is built from TRBV7-2 and TRBJ2-1; 10 bases are shared with TRBD1. This CDR3 is 16 amino acids long. CDR1 and CDR2 (germline): SGHTA, FQGNSA. J gave up 6 bases and V 6 bases, and 11 bases lay outside the gene matches. The CDR3 loop reads CASSRHRDRGINEQFF. CDR3 nucleotide sequence: TGTGCCAGCAGTCGCCACCGGGACAGGGGAATCAATGAGCAGTTCTTC.